A single sample gave rise to the 28 T cell receptor beta chains below, sequenced in a study of regulatory T cells in long-lasting Graves disease. Library construction for TCR beta used iRepertoire HTBI primers and Arm-PCR of CDR3 regions. TCRdb reanalysed the multiplex PCR reads using MiXCR and keeps one entry per CDR3 protein. The sample contains approximately 290,000 distinct CDR3 sequences, 20% to 25% of which appear only once. Noted time point: persistent/refractory GD, antithyroid drugs over 5 years with positive TRAb. Extracted RNA from PBMCs served as the source of the TCR library. This specimen consisted of peripheral blood mononuclear cells (PBMCs), obtained when the disease was refractory, from a patient treated with antithyroid drugs. These receptor sequences come from a female donor with Graves disease.

This chain connects TRBV6-1 to TRBJ1-4; 11 positions match TRBD1. This CDR3 region has 17 residues. Germline lookup yields CDR1 MNHNS and CDR2 SASEGT. V trimming: 5 bases; J trimming: 8 bases; junction bases outside the gene matches: 13. CDR3 sequence (DNA): TGTGCCAGCAGTACACGAGGCGGGGACAGGGGGATCGAAAAACTGTTTTTT. It specifies CASSTRGGDRGIEKLFF.

Regarding this clonotype: This could be a read error, since a much larger clone is one nucleotide away. V is TRBV11-2 and J is TRBJ1-4, with TRBD1 identical over 8 bases. Per germline, CDR1 SGHAT and CDR2 FQNNGV. The CDR3 extends over 15 amino acids. Here the CDR3 DNA reads TGTGCCGGCAGCCTGGGGACAGGAACTAATGAAAAACTGTTTTTT. It yields the protein CAGSLGTGTNEKLFF.

This clonotype appeared a few times. This chain joins TRBV5-1 and TRBJ2-2; tentative D call: TRBD1 (5 bases). Germline V gives CDR1 SGHRS, CDR2 YFSETQ. Between the trimmed V and J ends, which lost 7 bases and 6 bases, there was a span of 13 bases. The CDR3 covers 13 residues. CDR3 amino acids: CASRSQGAGELFF. The CDR3 bases are TGCGCCAGCCGAAGCCAAGGGGCCGGGGAGCTGTTTTTT.

CDR3 nucleotides: TGCGCCAGCAGCCAAACGCCGGGACAGGGGCGGGACGAGCAGTACTTC. Translated: CASSQTPGQGRDEQYF. The rearrangement links TRBV4-3 to TRBJ2-7, with TRBD1 matching over 10 bases. Germline V gives CDR1 LGHNA, CDR2 YSLEER. The CDR3 has 16 residues. After removal of 2 bases from V and 5 bases from J, the junction contained 9 bases not matched to a gene.

J is TRBJ1-6 and V is TRBV10-3, with TRBD1 identical over 7 bases. Germline CDR1 and CDR2: ENHRY and SYGVKD. This CDR3 spans 14 amino acids. V was pared by 2 bases and J by 7 bases, with 2 bases of the junction left unmatched. The CDR3 sequence is CAISEGDRNSPLHF. CDR3 DNA: TGTGCCATCAGTGAGGGGGACAGAAATTCACCCCTCCACTTT.

This clonotype showed up just a few times. The chain recombines TRBV5-8 with TRBJ1-2; 8 bases map to TRBD1. After removal of 2 bases from V and 1 base from J, the junction contained 7 bases not matched to a gene. The CDR3 is 16 amino acids. CDR1 and CDR2 (germline): SGHTS, YDEGEE. The DNA for the CDR3 is TGTGCCAGCAGCTTATGGGGACAGGAGAATAACTATGGCTACACCTTC. Its translation: CASSLWGQENNYGYTF.

The gene calls are TRBV28 and TRBJ2-5; D is perhaps TRBD1 (5 bases). Trimming stripped 8 bases from V and 2 bases from J, with 15 bases between. Germline V CDR1 and CDR2: MDHEN, SYDVKM. The CDR3 has 14 residues. CDR3 region: CASQQEPQQETQYF. CDR3 nucleotide sequence: TGTGCCAGCCAACAGGAGCCCCAACAAGAGACCCAGTACTTC.

Many counts were recorded for this clonotype. The DNA for the CDR3 is TGTGCCACCAGTGATAACTCCGGGACAGGGTATTCGGACGAGCAGTACTTC. Protein product: CATSDNSGTGYSDEQYF. This rearrangement joins TRBV24-1 to TRBJ2-7; 9 nucleotides line up with TRBD1. The CDR3 is 17 amino acids. Germline trimming cut 3 bases from V and 5 bases from J; bases unmatched to any gene: 13. From germline, CDR1 is KGHDR and CDR2 SFDVKD.

This clonotype was recorded at least ten times. This rearrangement joins TRBV6-5 to TRBJ1-4; D gene ambiguous. V lost 2 bases to trimming and J lost 0 bases, with 13 bases between them. The CDR3 loop spans 17 amino acids. In germline, CDR1 is MNHEY, CDR2 SVGAGI. CDR3 coding DNA: TGTGCCAGCAGTTACCTCCCACAGTCCGCAACTAATGAAAAACTGTTTTTT. Translated, it gives CASSYLPQSATNEKLFF.

This clonotype was recorded many times. The chain combines TRBV11-1 with TRBJ2-7; no definite D call. Germline V lookup: CDR1 SGHAT, CDR2 FQDESV (reference sequence). With 3 bases removed from V and 3 bases from J, the gap between germline ends came to 15 bases. This CDR3 is built from 15 residues. CDR3 nucleotide sequence: TGTGCCAGCAGCTTGTGGGCCAGTGGTTTCTACGAGCAGTACTTC. This sequence encodes CASSLWASGFYEQYF.

This clonotype was seen more than once but under ten times. J is TRBJ1-1 and V is TRBV6-5, with 7 nucleotides matching TRBD1. The CDR3 extends over 15 amino acids. With 4 bases clipped from V and 0 bases from J, the junction kept 5 bases outside the gene matches. Germline CDR1 is MNHEY and CDR2 is SVGAGI. The CDR3 spells CASSLGQPMNTEAFF. CDR3 nucleotide sequence: TGTGCCAGCAGTTTGGGACAGCCTATGAACACTGAAGCTTTCTTT.

This clonotype was recorded many times. The genes are TRBV7-2 and TRBJ1-4; TRBD1 aligns across 10 bases. CDR1 and CDR2 (germline): SGHTA, FQGNSA. With 6 bases clipped from V and 8 bases from J, the junction kept 3 bases outside the gene matches. The CDR3 totals 13 residues. In DNA form, the CDR3 reads TGTGCCAGCAGAGGGACAGGGGACGAAAAACTGTTTTTT. Protein product: CASRGTGDEKLFF.

This clonotype was counted many times. The V and J genes are TRBV6-1 and TRBJ1-1; D is uncertain. CDR3 length equals 14 residues. Germline V gene sequence: CDR1 MNHNS, CDR2 SASEGT. The V and J ends lost 5 bases and 1 base respectively, with 11 bases between them. CDR3 in amino acids: CASSPDQSNTEAFF. The CDR3 coding sequence is TGTGCCAGCAGTCCGGACCAGTCGAACACTGAAGCTTTCTTT.

This clonotype was recorded at least ten times. The rearrangement links TRBV2 to TRBJ2-5, with unresolved D. Germline values: CDR1 SNHLY, CDR2 FYNNEI. The CDR3 has 15 residues. V lost 7 bases to trimming and J lost 2 bases, with 17 bases between them. The CDR3 reads CASTRDAALQETQYF. The CDR3 DNA is TGTGCCAGCACTCGAGACGCGGCACTTCAAGAGACCCAGTACTTC.

V is TRBV28 and J is TRBJ1-6, with TRBD1 as a possible D gene (6 bases). Germline loops: CDR1 MDHEN, CDR2 SYDVKM. V lost 5 bases and J 10 bases, leaving 15 bases between the germline ends. The CDR3 is 14 residues long. The CDR3 loop reads CASSIGTTVSPLHF. The CDR3 region has the DNA TGTGCCAGCAGTATTGGGACAACGGTGTCACCCCTCCACTTT.

In its sample, this clonotype was seen many times. The chain employs TRBV20-1 and TRBJ2-7, with D perhaps TRBD1 (5 bases). The ends were cut back, 6 bases at V and 1 base at J, with 10 bases in the middle. CDR3 size: 12 residues. The germline V gene has CDR1 DFQATT and CDR2 SNEGSKA (reference sequence). The CDR3 DNA reads as TGCAGTGCCCGCAGGGATTCCTACGAGCAGTACTTC. As protein: CSARRDSYEQYF.

V and J are TRBV20-1 and TRBJ1-2; a weak D match, TRBD1 (5 bases). V shed 6 bases and J shed 8 bases, with 19 bases lying between them. This CDR3 comprises 13 residues. The germline gives CDR1 DFQATT, CDR2 SNEGSKA (reference sequence). The CDR3 bases are TGCAGTGCGCCAGAGGTCAGGGCTCGGGGCTACACCTTC. As protein: CSAPEVRARGYTF.

This clonotype was seen repeatedly, ten times or more. The rearrangement joins TRBV13 to TRBJ2-5; 12 nucleotides line up with TRBD2. Looked up from germline, CDR1 is PRHDT and CDR2 is FYEKMQ (reference sequence). The CDR3 contains 14 residues. Trimming removed 5 bases from V and 9 bases from J; junction bases left unmatched: 7. The CDR3 region is CASSEGGTSGPQYF. In DNA, the CDR3 is TGTGCCAGCAGCGAAGGAGGGACTAGCGGGCCCCAGTACTTC.

This sequence joins TRBV6-1 and TRBJ2-5; tentatively, D is TRBD1 or TRBD2 (5 bases each). V was trimmed by 7 bases and J by 9 bases, leaving 12 bases between them. Per the germline V gene, CDR1 is MNHNS and CDR2 is SASEGT. This CDR3 has 11 amino acids. This CDR3 is CASIAEGPQYF. The DNA of the CDR3 is TGTGCCAGCATAGCCGAGGGACCCCAGTACTTC.

The chain carries TRBV10-3 and TRBJ2-2, with 10 bases aligning to TRBD2. The CDR3 extends over 15 amino acids. The V gene end was trimmed by 6 bases and the J gene end by 3 bases; junction bases not matched to a gene: 4. The germline CDR1 and CDR2 sequences are ENHRY and SYGVKD. The CDR3 loop is CAIRTSGIDTGELFF. Written as DNA, the CDR3 is TGTGCCATCAGAACTAGCGGGATCGACACCGGGGAGCTGTTTTTT.

This clonotype was detected ten times or more. This chain connects TRBV2 to TRBJ1-5; 7 bases fit TRBD1. V shed 6 bases and J 6 bases; nucleotides not matched to a gene: 8. CDR1 and CDR2 (germline): SNHLY, FYNNEI. The CDR3 has 14 residues. The CDR3 bases are TGTGCCAGCAGGACCGGGACAGAGACTCAGCCCCAGCATTTT. Its translation is CASRTGTETQPQHF.

The gene calls are TRBV27 and TRBJ2-5; no definite D call. The ends were cut back, 4 bases at V and 7 bases at J, with 19 bases in the middle. CDR1 and CDR2 (germline): MNHEY, SMNVEV (reference sequence). This CDR3 contains 15 residues. The CDR3 spells CASSSPLRSPGTQYF. The CDR3 nucleotides read TGTGCCAGCAGTTCCCCCCTCAGGAGCCCGGGGACCCAGTACTTC.

This clonotype showed up just a few times. This chain uses TRBV30 with TRBJ2-7, with D possibly matching TRBD1 (6 bases). V lost 3 bases and J lost 2, with 8 bases in between. CDR3 length: 12 amino acids. From germline, CDR1 is GTSNPN and CDR2 SVGIG (reference sequence). CDR3 sequence: CAWSRQAYEQYF. In DNA, the CDR3 is TGTGCCTGGAGCCGACAGGCCTACGAGCAGTACTTC.

On this clonotype itself: A much more abundant neighbour one base away suggests this may be a read error. V gene TRBV5-1 combines with J gene TRBJ2-7, with 7 bases identical to TRBD2. V trimming: 4 bases; J trimming: 6 bases; junction bases outside the gene matches: 13. CDR1 and CDR2 from the germline V gene are SGHRS and YFSETQ. CDR3 length: 15 residues. The CDR3 nucleotides read TGCGCCAGCAGCCCGGAGGCTAACGGGAGGATCGAGCAGTACTTC. Translation: CASSPEANGRIEQYF.

This sequence joins TRBV10-3 and TRBJ2-2; 7 bases match TRBD2. V was pared by 6 bases and J by 3 bases, with 4 bases of the junction left unmatched. The CDR3 length is 14 residues. Germline V gives CDR1 ENHRY, CDR2 SYGVKD. CDR3 loop: CAIRAGAYTGELFF. CDR3 coding DNA: TGTGCCATCAGGGCGGGAGCCTACACCGGGGAGCTGTTTTTT.

This clonotype was observed many times. The V call is TRBV2, the J call TRBJ1-4; 7 positions agree with TRBD1. Germline V gene lookup returns CDR1 SNHLY and CDR2 FYNNEI. J lost 10 bases, V lost 2 bases, and 4 bases had no gene match. The CDR3 loop spans 13 amino acids. CDR3 amino acids: CASSETGESKLFF. In DNA, the CDR3 is TGTGCCAGCAGTGAAACAGGGGAGTCAAAACTGTTTTTT. The complete variable domain, with remaining parts taken from reference TRBV2 and TRBJ1-4, reads EPEVTQTPSHQVTQMGQEVILRCVPISNHLYFYWYRQILGQKVEFLVSFYNNEISEKSEIFDDQFSVERPDGSNFTLKIRSTKLEDSAMYFCASSETGESKLFFGSGTQLSVL.

The rearrangement uses TRBV29-1 and TRBJ2-7, with D unclear. The CDR3 sequence is 11 residues long. Deletions cut 4 bases from V and 2 bases from J, with 6 bases between. The germline gives CDR1 SQVTM, CDR2 ANQGSEA. As DNA, the CDR3 is TGCAGCGTTGGTTTCACCTACGAGCAGTACTTC. This sequence encodes CSVGFTYEQYF.

The CDR3 bases are TGTGCCTGGAGATTATACCTGAACACTGAAGCTTTCTTT. Protein: CAWRLYLNTEAFF. J is TRBJ1-1 and V is TRBV30; D gene unclear. CDR3 length: 13 amino acids. CDR1 and CDR2 from the germline V gene are GTSNPN and SVGIG (reference sequence). Deletions cut 3 bases from V and 0 bases from J, with 8 bases between.